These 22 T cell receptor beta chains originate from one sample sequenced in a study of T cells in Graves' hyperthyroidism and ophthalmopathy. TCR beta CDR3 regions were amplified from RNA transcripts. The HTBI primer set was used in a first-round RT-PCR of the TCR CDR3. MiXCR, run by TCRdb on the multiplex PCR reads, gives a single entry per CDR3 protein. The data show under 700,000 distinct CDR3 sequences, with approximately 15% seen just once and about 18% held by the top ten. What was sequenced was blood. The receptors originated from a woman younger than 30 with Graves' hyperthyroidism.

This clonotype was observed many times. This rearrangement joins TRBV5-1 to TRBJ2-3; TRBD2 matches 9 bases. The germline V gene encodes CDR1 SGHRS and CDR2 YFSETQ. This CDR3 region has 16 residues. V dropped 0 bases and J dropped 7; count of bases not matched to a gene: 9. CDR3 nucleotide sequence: TGCGCCAGCAGCTTGGCTGCGGGGGGGCCGATGTATACGCAGTATTTT. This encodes CASSLAAGGPMYTQYF.

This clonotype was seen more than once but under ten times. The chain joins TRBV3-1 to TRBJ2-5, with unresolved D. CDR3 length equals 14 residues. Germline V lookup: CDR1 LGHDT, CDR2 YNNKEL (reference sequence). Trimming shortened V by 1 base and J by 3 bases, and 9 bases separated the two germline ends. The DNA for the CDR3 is TGTGCCAGCAGCCAAGGAGGACGGAAAGAGACCCAGTACTTC. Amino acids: CASSQGGRKETQYF.

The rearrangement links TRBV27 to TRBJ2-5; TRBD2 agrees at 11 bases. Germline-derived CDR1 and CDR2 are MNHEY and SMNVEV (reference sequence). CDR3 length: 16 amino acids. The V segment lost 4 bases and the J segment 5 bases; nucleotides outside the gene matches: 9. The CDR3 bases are TGTGCCAGCAGTTCCAACAGACTAGCGGGGTGGGAGACCCAGTACTTC. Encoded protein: CASSSNRLAGWETQYF.

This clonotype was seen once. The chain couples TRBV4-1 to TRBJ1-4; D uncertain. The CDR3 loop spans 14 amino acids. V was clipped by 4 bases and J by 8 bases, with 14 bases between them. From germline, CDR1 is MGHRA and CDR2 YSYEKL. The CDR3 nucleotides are TGCGCCAGCAGCCCCGGCCGGAAGGAGGAAAAACTGTTTTTT. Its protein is CASSPGRKEEKLFF.

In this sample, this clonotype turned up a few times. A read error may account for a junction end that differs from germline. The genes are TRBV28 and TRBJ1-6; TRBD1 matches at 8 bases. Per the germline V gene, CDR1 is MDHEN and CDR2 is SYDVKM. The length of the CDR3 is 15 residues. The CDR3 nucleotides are TGTGCCAGCAGTTTGACAGGGGCGTATAATCCACCCCTCCACTTT. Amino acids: CASSLTGAYNPPLHF. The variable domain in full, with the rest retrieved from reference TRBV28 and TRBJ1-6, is DVKVTQSSRYLVKRTGEKVFLECVQDMDHENMFWYRQDPGLGLRLIYFSYDVKMKEKGDIPEGYSVSREKKERFSLILESASTNQTSMYLCASSLTGAYNPPLHFGNGTRLTVT.

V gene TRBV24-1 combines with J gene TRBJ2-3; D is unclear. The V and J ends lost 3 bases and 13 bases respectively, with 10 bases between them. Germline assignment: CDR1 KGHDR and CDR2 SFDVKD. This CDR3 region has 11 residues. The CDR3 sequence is CATSDRSREYF. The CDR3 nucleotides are TGTGCCACCAGTGATCGGTCCCGGGAGTATTTT.

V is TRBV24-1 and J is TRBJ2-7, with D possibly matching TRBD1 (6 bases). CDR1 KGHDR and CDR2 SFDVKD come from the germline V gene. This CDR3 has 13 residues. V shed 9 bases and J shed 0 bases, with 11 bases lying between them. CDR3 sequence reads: CATPEGDSYEQYF. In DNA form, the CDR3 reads TGTGCCACCCCTGAGGGGGACTCCTACGAGCAGTACTTC.

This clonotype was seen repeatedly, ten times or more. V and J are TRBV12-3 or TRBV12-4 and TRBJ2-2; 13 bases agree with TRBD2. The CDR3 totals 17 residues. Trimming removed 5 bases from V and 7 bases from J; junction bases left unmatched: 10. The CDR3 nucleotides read TGTGCCAGCAGTCCTATACTAGCGGGAGGGAATAACGGGGAGCTGTTTTTT. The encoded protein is CASSPILAGGNNGELFF.

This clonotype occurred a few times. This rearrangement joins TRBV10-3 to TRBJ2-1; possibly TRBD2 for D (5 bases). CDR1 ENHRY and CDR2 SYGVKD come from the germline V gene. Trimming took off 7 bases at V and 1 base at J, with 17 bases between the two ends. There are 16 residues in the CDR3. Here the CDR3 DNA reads TGTGCCATCACCGAGGGCGGCCGTGGGTCCTACAATGAGCAGTTCTTC. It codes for CAITEGGRGSYNEQFF.

The CDR3, as DNA: TGTGCCAGCTCACCGGAGGACAGGGATCAGCCCCAGCATTTT. This gives the protein CASSPEDRDQPQHF. V gene TRBV18 combines with J gene TRBJ1-5; TRBD1 aligns across 8 bases. The CDR3 spans 14 residues. Germline-derived CDR1 and CDR2 are KGHSH and LQKENI. The V and J ends lost 3 bases and 5 bases, in that order; junction bases with no gene match: 3.

Here the CDR3 reads CASSLEGQGANEQFF. As DNA, the CDR3 is TGCGCCAGCAGCTTGGAGGGACAGGGGGCAAATGAGCAGTTCTTC. The chain is built from TRBV5-1 and TRBJ2-1; 12 bases agree with TRBD1. The germline V gene has CDR1 SGHRS and CDR2 YFSETQ. The CDR3 loop spans 15 amino acids. V was pared by 0 bases and J by 7 bases, with 2 bases of the junction left unmatched.

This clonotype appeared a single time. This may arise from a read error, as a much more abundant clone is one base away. The CDR3 bases are TGTGCCAACAGTAGAACGTCTCGGGAGCCTGGAAACACCATATATTTT. Amino acids: CANSRTSREPGNTIYF. This sequence joins TRBV6-1 and TRBJ1-3; D remains ambiguous. Germline assignment: CDR1 MNHNS and CDR2 SASEGT. The CDR3 consists of 16 residues.

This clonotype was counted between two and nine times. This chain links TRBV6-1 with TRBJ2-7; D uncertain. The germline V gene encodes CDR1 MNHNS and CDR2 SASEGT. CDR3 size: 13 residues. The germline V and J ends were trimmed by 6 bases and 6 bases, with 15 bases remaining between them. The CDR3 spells CASSRAGKAEQYF. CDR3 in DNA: TGTGCCAGCAGCCGCGCTGGGAAGGCCGAGCAGTACTTC.

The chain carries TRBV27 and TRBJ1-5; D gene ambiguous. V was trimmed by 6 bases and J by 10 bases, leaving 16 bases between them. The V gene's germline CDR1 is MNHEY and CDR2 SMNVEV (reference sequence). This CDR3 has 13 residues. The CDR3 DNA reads TGTGCCAGCAGCATAGGCGGATCTGATCCCCAGCATTTT. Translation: CASSIGGSDPQHF.

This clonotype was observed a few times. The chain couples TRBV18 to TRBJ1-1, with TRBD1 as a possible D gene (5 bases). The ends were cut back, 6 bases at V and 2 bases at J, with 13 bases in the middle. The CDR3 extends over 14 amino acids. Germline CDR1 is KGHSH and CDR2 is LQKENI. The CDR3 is CASSSSGDNTEAFF. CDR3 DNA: TGTGCCAGCTCCTCCTCGGGGGATAACACTGAAGCTTTCTTT.

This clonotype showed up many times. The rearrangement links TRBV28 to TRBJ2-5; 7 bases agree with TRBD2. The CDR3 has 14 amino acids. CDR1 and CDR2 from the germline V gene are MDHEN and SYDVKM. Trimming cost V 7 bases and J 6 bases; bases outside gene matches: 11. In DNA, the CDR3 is TGTGCCAGCACCCCGGGGGGAGCGCCTAAGACCCAGTACTTC. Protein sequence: CASTPGGAPKTQYF.

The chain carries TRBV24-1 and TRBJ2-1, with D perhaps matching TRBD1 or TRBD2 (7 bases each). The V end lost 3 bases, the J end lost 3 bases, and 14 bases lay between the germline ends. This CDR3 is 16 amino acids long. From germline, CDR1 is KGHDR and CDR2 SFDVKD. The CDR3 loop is CATSDRGDSRYNEQFF. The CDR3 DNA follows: TGTGCCACCAGTGATCGGGGGGACAGCCGCTACAATGAGCAGTTCTTC.

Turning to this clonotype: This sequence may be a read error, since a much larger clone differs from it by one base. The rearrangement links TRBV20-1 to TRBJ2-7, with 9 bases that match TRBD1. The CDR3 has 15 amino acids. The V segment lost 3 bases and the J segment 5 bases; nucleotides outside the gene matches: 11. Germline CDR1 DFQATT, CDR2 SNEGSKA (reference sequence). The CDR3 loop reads CSASQRTGDPHEQYF. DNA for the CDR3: TGCAGTGCTAGTCAGAGGACAGGGGATCCCCACGAGCAGTACTTC.

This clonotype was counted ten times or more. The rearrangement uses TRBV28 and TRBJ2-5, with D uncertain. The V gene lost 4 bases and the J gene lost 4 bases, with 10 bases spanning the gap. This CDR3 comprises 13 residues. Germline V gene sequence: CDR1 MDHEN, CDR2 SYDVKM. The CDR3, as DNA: TGTGCCAGCAGTTCTATTTTGGTAGAGACCCAGTACTTC. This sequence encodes CASSSILVETQYF.

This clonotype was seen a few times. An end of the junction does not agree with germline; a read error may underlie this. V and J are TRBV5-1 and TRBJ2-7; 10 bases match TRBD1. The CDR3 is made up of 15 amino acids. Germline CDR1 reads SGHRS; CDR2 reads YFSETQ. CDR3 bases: TGCGCCAGCAGCCGCGGACAGGGGGGTTCCTACGAGCAGCACTTC. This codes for CASSRGQGGSYEQHF.

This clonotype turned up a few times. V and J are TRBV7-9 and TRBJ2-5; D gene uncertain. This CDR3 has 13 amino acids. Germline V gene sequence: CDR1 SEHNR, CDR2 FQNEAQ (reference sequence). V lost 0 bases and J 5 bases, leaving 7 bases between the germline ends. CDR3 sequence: CASSLALRETQYF. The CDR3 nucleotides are TGTGCCAGCAGCTTAGCGCTAAGGGAGACCCAGTACTTC.

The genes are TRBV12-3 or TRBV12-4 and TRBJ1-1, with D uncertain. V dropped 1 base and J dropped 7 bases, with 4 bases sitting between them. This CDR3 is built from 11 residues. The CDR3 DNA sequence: TGTGCCAGCAGTTTAGTTTATGAAGCTTTCTTT. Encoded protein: CASSLVYEAFF.